Listed below are T cell receptor beta chains from one sample, sequenced in a study of T-cell reconstitution after alpha-beta-depleted transplantation in children. TCRdb itself ran the PCR reads through MiXCR, one entry per CDR3 protein. The sample lists 350,000 to 400,000 distinct CDR3 sequences; about a fifth were seen once. The sample here was PBMCs from the stem cell graft donor, taken from the stem cell graft. These receptors originate from a human donor who donated a stem cell graft to a child with acute myeloid leukemia. Both conserved end residues are part of each CDR3. The D gene is left open where the match is weak. Size tells how often a clone was seen (once, few, many) or the class of an expanded clone, and some rows leave it out.

J	size	V	D	DNA	CDR3
TRBJ1-1	few	TRBV14	TRBD1	TGTGCCAGCCGGGACAGCAGACCTGAAGCTTTCTTT	CASRDSRPEAFF
TRBJ2-1	NA	TRBV12-3/TRBV12-4	NA	TGTGCCAGCAGTTTCAGGTCAGGGCTCGATGAGCAGTTCTTC	CASSFRSGLDEQFF
TRBJ1-2	few	TRBV20-1	NA	TGCAGTGCTAGAGATGTAAAGGACCCTGGGTATGGCTACACCTTC	CSARDVKDPGYGYTF
TRBJ2-7	NA	TRBV7-9	NA	TGTGCCAGCAGCGAAACCGCCCGGGGCGAGCAGTACTTC	CASSETARGEQYF
TRBJ2-1	many	TRBV20-1	TRBD2	TGCAGTGCTAGACCCCTCGGGACTAGCGACTACAATGAGCAGTTCTTC	CSARPLGTSDYNEQFF
TRBJ2-1	many	TRBV20-1	NA	TGCAGTGCTAGTACAGGTCGGAGAGGGGATGATGAGCAGTTCTTC	CSASTGRRGDDEQFF
TRBJ1-4	few	TRBV29-1	TRBD1	TGCAGCGTTGTAGGGGGCTCCGATGAAAAACTGTTTTTT	CSVVGGSDEKLFF
TRBJ2-3	NA	TRBV4-3	NA	TGCGCCAGCAGCCAAGGACTAAGCCGCACAGATACGCAGTATTTT	CASSQGLSRTDTQYF
TRBJ2-7	NA	TRBV3-1	TRBD1	TGTGCCAGCAGCCAAGATCCCGGGACAGGTGGGGCCTACGAGCAGTACTTC	CASSQDPGTGGAYEQYF
TRBJ1-6	few	TRBV7-2	NA	TGTGCCAGCAGCCCCCCCCACAGGGAGTTATGGTCACCCCTCCACTTT	CASSPPHRELWSPLHF
TRBJ2-7	NA	TRBV15	NA	TGTGCCACCAGCAGAGACGGGAGTGCCCACGAGCAGTACTTC	CATSRDGSAHEQYF
TRBJ2-3	NA	TRBV5-1	TRBD2	TGCGCCAGCAGCCCGGTAGCGGGAACAGATACGCAGTATTTT	CASSPVAGTDTQYF
TRBJ2-2	many	TRBV29-1	NA	TGCAGCGTTGAAGACGCAGGACTCAACACCGGGGAGCTGTTTTTT	CSVEDAGLNTGELFF
TRBJ2-6	NA	TRBV7-9	NA	TGTGCCAGCAGCCCGGATGACTCTGGGGCCAACGTCCTGACTTTC	CASSPDDSGANVLTF
TRBJ2-7	few	TRBV30	TRBD1	TGTGCCTGGGATTCGACAGGGCGCTCCTACGAGCAGTACTTC	CAWDSTGRSYEQYF
TRBJ2-5	NA	TRBV28	TRBD2	TGTGCCAGCGGACTAGGTTCCATAGGTACCCAGTACTTC	CASGLGSIGTQYF
TRBJ2-1	many	TRBV6-5	TRBD2	TGTGCCAGCAGTTACCTCGGGACTAGCGGCGAGCAGTTCTTC	CASSYLGTSGEQFF
TRBJ2-7	few	TRBV12-3/TRBV12-4	TRBD1	TGTGCCAGCAGCATGGACAGGGGGGACGAGCAGTACTTC	CASSMDRGDEQYF
TRBJ1-5	NA	TRBV7-2	NA	TGTGCCAGCAGCTTCGAAGGGGTTCAGCCCCAGCATTTT	CASSFEGVQPQHF
TRBJ2-7	NA	TRBV12-5	NA	TGTGCTAGGCGAACCGGAGGGCCAAGTGGCGAGCAGTACTTC	CARRTGGPSGEQYF
TRBJ2-3	few	TRBV29-1	TRBD2	TGCAGCGCACGAGCGGGAGAGGTGGATACGCAGTATTTT	CSARAGEVDTQYF
TRBJ2-3	NA	TRBV12-3/TRBV12-4	NA	TGTGCCAGCAGTTTAGGCTACAGCACAGATACGCAGTATTTT	CASSLGYSTDTQYF
TRBJ1-1	NA	TRBV21-1	NA	TGTGCCAGCAGCAAACAGGGCAGGGCTGAAGCTTTCTTT	CASSKQGRAEAFF
TRBJ2-1	many	TRBV29-1	NA	TGCAGCGTTTGCGTTGTAGCGGAGGTCTACAATGAGCAGTTCTTC	CSVCVVAEVYNEQFF
TRBJ2-1	NA	TRBV18	NA	TGTGCCAGCTCACCACCGTCTAGTTTTGAGCAGTTCTTC	CASSPPSSFEQFF
TRBJ2-1	few	TRBV2	TRBD2	TGTGCCAGGGGCTCTAGCGGTACCTACAATGAGCAGTTCTTC	CARGSSGTYNEQFF
TRBJ2-5	many	TRBV15	TRBD1	TGTGCCACCAGCGGACCGGGACAGGGCTTAGAGACCCAGTACTTC	CATSGPGQGLETQYF
TRBJ1-5	NA	TRBV12-3/TRBV12-4	NA	TGTGCCAGCACGGGAGAACTAGTTCAGCCCCAGCATTTT	CASTGELVQPQHF
TRBJ2-1	few	TRBV4-2	TRBD1	TGTGCCAGCAGACACGGACAGGGGGCCGACAATGAGCAGTTCTTC	CASRHGQGADNEQFF
TRBJ2-7	NA	TRBV12-3/TRBV12-4	NA	TGTGCCAGCAGTTTAGGGGCCGCGGCGTTGTACGAGCAGTACTTC	CASSLGAAALYEQYF
TRBJ2-7	NA	TRBV7-6	NA	TGTGCCAGCAGCTTGGGGAGTTGGGAGCAGTACTTC	CASSLGSWEQYF
TRBJ2-1	few	TRBV4-1	NA	TGCGCCAGCAGCCAAGTGTTAGCGCGCTCCTACAATGAGCAGTTCTTC	CASSQVLARSYNEQFF
TRBJ1-2	NA	TRBV7-2	TRBD1	TGTGCCAGCAGTCCCGCGGGACAGGGAGGCTATGGCTACACCTTC	CASSPAGQGGYGYTF
TRBJ2-5	NA	TRBV2	TRBD2	TGTGCCAGCCAGACTAGCGTGAATCAAGAGACCCAGTACTTC	CASQTSVNQETQYF
TRBJ2-5	few	TRBV6-1	NA	TGTGCCAGCAGTGGACAGGTACAAGAGACCCAGTACTTC	CASSGQVQETQYF
TRBJ2-1	few	TRBV28	TRBD2	TGTGCCAGCAGTCCCTGGACTAGCGGGAACAATGAGCAGTTCTTC	CASSPWTSGNNEQFF
TRBJ1-5	NA	TRBV4-2	NA	TGTGCCAGCAGCCAAGATGAAGGACAGCCCCAGCATTTT	CASSQDEGQPQHF
TRBJ2-7	many	TRBV12-3/TRBV12-4	TRBD1	TGTGCCAGCAGTTTACAGGACAGGGTCTGGGTGCAGTACTTC	CASSLQDRVWVQYF
TRBJ1-1	NA	TRBV7-2	NA	TGTGCCAGCAGCTCAGGCCCCCAGTTCATTGCTTTCTTT	CASSSGPQFIAFF
TRBJ2-5	few	TRBV9	NA	TGTGCCAGCAGCGTAGGGTGGGTAGGAGAGACCCAGTACTTC	CASSVGWVGETQYF
TRBJ2-7	NA	TRBV7-6	TRBD1	TGTGCCAGCAGCCCCATACCGGGACAGCAGCGGGAGCAGTACTTC	CASSPIPGQQREQYF
TRBJ1-5	NA	TRBV12-3/TRBV12-4	NA	TGTGCCAGCAGTCCCTTCGGTAGCAATCAGCCCCAGCATTTT	CASSPFGSNQPQHF
TRBJ2-1	NA	TRBV24-1	NA	TGTGCCACCAGTGATCCCCGACTAGACCCCTACAATGAGCAGTTCTTC	CATSDPRLDPYNEQFF
TRBJ1-1	NA	TRBV20-1	NA	TGCAGTGCTAGACCAAGAATGAACACTGAAGCTTTCTTT	CSARPRMNTEAFF
TRBJ2-5	NA	TRBV28	NA	TGTGCCAGCAGTGGGACGACGGGAGAGACCCAGTACTTC	CASSGTTGETQYF
TRBJ2-7	NA	TRBV12-5	TRBD2	TGTGCTACTGGGGGACTAGGACTAGTTATGGACGAGCAGTACTTC	CATGGLGLVMDEQYF
TRBJ2-1	few	TRBV12-3/TRBV12-4	NA	TGTGCCAGCAGTTGGGGCCAACCCAATGAGCAGTTCTTC	CASSWGQPNEQFF
TRBJ2-1	NA	TRBV4-3	NA	TGCGCCAGCAGCCAAGATCTGGATAGCGGCAATGAGCAGTTCTTC	CASSQDLDSGNEQFF
TRBJ1-3	few	TRBV6-2/TRBV6-3	NA	TGTGCCAGCAGTTTTGCGGGAGGTGGAAACACCATATATTTT	CASSFAGGGNTIYF
TRBJ2-1	few	TRBV7-6	NA	TGTGCCAGCAGCCGACTTTCCAACGACAATGAGCAGTTCTTC	CASSRLSNDNEQFF
TRBJ2-7	few	TRBV5-1	TRBD1	TGCGCCAGCCAGACCGGGACAGCTTCCTACGAGCAGTACTTC	CASQTGTASYEQYF
TRBJ2-3	NA	TRBV7-2	NA	TGTGCCAGCAGCTTAGCGTTTGCAACAGATACGCAGTATTTT	CASSLAFATDTQYF
TRBJ2-3	few	TRBV30	NA	TGTGCCTGGAGCTCGTACGAAGGATTTGATACGCAGTATTTT	CAWSSYEGFDTQYF
TRBJ2-7	many	TRBV20-1	TRBD2	TGCAGTGCGAAGATCGGGACTACGGGCTACGAGCAGTACTTC	CSAKIGTTGYEQYF
TRBJ2-7	NA	TRBV5-1	NA	TGCGCCAGCAGCCCTTCGAACAGGATACGAAAGCCCTTCGAGCAGTACTTC	CASSPSNRIRKPFEQYF
TRBJ2-6	few	TRBV5-5	NA	TGTGCCAGCAGCTTGGACCACTCTGGGGCCAACGTCCTGACTTTC	CASSLDHSGANVLTF
TRBJ2-3	few	TRBV6-8	TRBD2	TGTGCCAGCAGTTACATCGCGGGAGCTGAAGATACGCAGTATTTT	CASSYIAGAEDTQYF